Given below is one T cell receptor beta chain in context. The antigen remains undetermined. Germline V lookup: CDR1 MDHEN, CDR2 SYDVKM. The CDR3 extends over 16 amino acids. TRB rearrangements were amplified by touch-down multiplex PCR with mixed TRB-A/B primers. TCRdb reanalyzed the multiplex PCR reads and collapses them to one entry per CDR3 protein, without DNA. The table gives 8,000 to 9,500 distinct CDR3 sequences; the top ten clones make up over 20% of it. These data come from a study of T cell clusters in autoimmune cytopenias. Notes on the study in general: The cluster-lack signature was not seen for secondary cytopenia versus chronic lymphocytic leukemia. Clustering suggested that physiological T cell clusters were missing in primary autoimmune cytopenia patients.

TRB amplification used around 260 ng of peripheral blood genomic DNA. Sequenced material: peripheral blood. The V call is TRBV28, the J call TRBJ2-5; TCRdb proposes TRBD2, but this gene call is untestable without DNA. The sequence derives from a human donor with an autoimmune cytopenia or autoimmune hepatitis (not recorded which). CDR3 amino acids: CASSLSPAGGRETQYF.